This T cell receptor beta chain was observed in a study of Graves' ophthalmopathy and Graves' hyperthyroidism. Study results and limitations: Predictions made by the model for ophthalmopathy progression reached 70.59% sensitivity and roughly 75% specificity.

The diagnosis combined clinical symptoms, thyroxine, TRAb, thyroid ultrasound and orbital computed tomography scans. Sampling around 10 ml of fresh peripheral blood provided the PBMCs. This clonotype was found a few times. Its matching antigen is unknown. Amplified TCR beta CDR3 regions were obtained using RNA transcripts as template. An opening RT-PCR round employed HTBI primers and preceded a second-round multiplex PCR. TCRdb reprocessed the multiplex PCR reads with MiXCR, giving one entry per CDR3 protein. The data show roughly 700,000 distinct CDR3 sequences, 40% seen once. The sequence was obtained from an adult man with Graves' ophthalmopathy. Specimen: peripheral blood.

The CDR3 here is CSATPTGPINQPQHF. The CDR3 DNA reads as TGCAGTGCCACCCCGACAGGGCCTATCAATCAGCCCCAGCATTTT. The rearrangement uses TRBV20-1 and TRBJ1-5; 7 nucleotides agree with TRBD1. V gave up 6 bases and J gave up 3 bases; unmatched junction bases: 11. From germline, CDR1 is DFQATT and CDR2 SNEGSKA (reference sequence). This CDR3 region has 15 residues.